A selection of T cell receptor beta chains follows, all from one sample in a study of CD8+ T cells in alopecia areata. The method was immunoSEQ multiplex PCR; TCRdb's version includes in-frame clones alone and lacks a portion of them. Of some 95,000 clones in the sample, about 40% were seen once. Source: CD8+ T cells sorted from blood, taken at week 24, from a patient treated with tofacitinib. Receptors originate from a human donor with alopecia areata. Each CDR3 is given with its conserved first and last residue. The D gene is left open where the match is weak. Only some rows state a clone size, as once, few, many or a class for expanded clones.

v_call: TRBV5-1
j_call: TRBJ2-2
d_call: TRBD2
clone_size: few
cdr3_aa: CASSQGLINTGELFF
cdr3_nt: TGCGCCAGCAGCCAGGGACTAATAAACACCGGGGAGCTGTTTTTT

v_call: TRBV5-1
j_call: TRBJ2-6
d_call: -
clone_size: -
cdr3_aa: CASSLLGEGAPPNVLTF
cdr3_nt: TGCGCCAGCAGCTTGTTGGGGGAAGGGGCCCCGCCCAACGTCCTGACTTTC

v_call: TRBV29-1
j_call: TRBJ2-5
d_call: TRBD2
clone_size: few
cdr3_aa: CSSTSGRGQETQYF
cdr3_nt: TGCAGCTCGACTAGCGGGAGAGGTCAAGAGACCCAGTACTTC

v_call: TRBV6-1
j_call: TRBJ2-5
d_call: TRBD2
clone_size: -
cdr3_aa: CASSETASGRETQYF
cdr3_nt: TGTGCCAGCAGTGAAACGGCTAGCGGGAGAGAGACCCAGTACTTC

v_call: TRBV7-9
j_call: TRBJ2-7
d_call: -
clone_size: -
cdr3_aa: CASSFWERYEQYF
cdr3_nt: TGTGCCAGCAGCTTTTGGGAGCGCTACGAGCAGTACTTC

v_call: TRBV9
j_call: TRBJ2-3
d_call: TRBD2
clone_size: -
cdr3_aa: CASSGTSGRADTQYF
cdr3_nt: TGTGCCAGCAGTGGAACGAGCGGGAGAGCAGATACGCAGTATTTT

v_call: TRBV5-1
j_call: TRBJ2-1
d_call: -
clone_size: -
cdr3_aa: CASSLGQDEQFF
cdr3_nt: TGCGCCAGCAGCTTGGGCCAGGATGAGCAGTTCTTC

v_call: TRBV14
j_call: TRBJ2-1
d_call: TRBD1
clone_size: -
cdr3_aa: CASSWTTGYNEQFF
cdr3_nt: TGTGCCAGCTCGTGGACGACAGGGTATAATGAGCAGTTCTTC

v_call: TRBV7-3
j_call: TRBJ2-5
d_call: -
clone_size: few
cdr3_aa: CASSLEGFETQYF
cdr3_nt: TGTGCCAGCAGCTTAGAAGGGTTTGAGACCCAGTACTTC

v_call: TRBV2
j_call: TRBJ1-5
d_call: TRBD1
clone_size: few
cdr3_aa: CASSPDRGKNQPQHF
cdr3_nt: TGTGCCAGCAGTCCAGACAGGGGGAAGAATCAGCCCCAGCATTTT

v_call: TRBV29-1
j_call: TRBJ1-3
d_call: -
clone_size: few
cdr3_aa: CSVRGSSGNTIYF
cdr3_nt: TGCAGCGTTAGGGGCAGCTCTGGAAACACCATATATTTT

v_call: TRBV4-1
j_call: TRBJ2-7
d_call: -
clone_size: few
cdr3_aa: CASSQAWRVPYEQYF
cdr3_nt: TGCGCCAGCAGCCAAGCGTGGAGGGTTCCCTACGAGCAGTACTTC

v_call: TRBV18
j_call: TRBJ2-3
d_call: -
clone_size: few
cdr3_aa: CASSPRTVTDTQYF
cdr3_nt: TGTGCCAGCTCACCAAGGACTGTCACAGATACGCAGTATTTT

v_call: TRBV11-1
j_call: TRBJ2-7
d_call: -
clone_size: few
cdr3_aa: CASSSGFNEQYF
cdr3_nt: TGTGCCAGCAGCTCCGGGTTTAACGAGCAGTACTTC

v_call: TRBV2
j_call: TRBJ2-1
d_call: -
clone_size: -
cdr3_aa: CAVERRRGGRNEQFF
cdr3_nt: TGTGCAGTAGAAAGGAGAAGGGGGGGGAGGAATGAGCAGTTCTTC

v_call: TRBV4-1
j_call: TRBJ2-1
d_call: -
clone_size: -
cdr3_aa: CASSQVTFSSEVSNEQFF
cdr3_nt: TGCGCCAGCAGCCAAGTGACGTTTTCTAGCGAGGTCTCGAATGAGCAGTTCTTC

v_call: TRBV27
j_call: TRBJ2-6
d_call: -
clone_size: few
cdr3_aa: CASSLTGDGANVLTF
cdr3_nt: TGTGCCAGCAGTTTAACTGGGGATGGGGCCAACGTCCTGACTTTC

v_call: TRBV14
j_call: TRBJ2-7
d_call: -
clone_size: few
cdr3_aa: CASSRASLEQYF
cdr3_nt: TGTGCCAGCAGCCGCGCCAGTTTGGAGCAGTACTTC

v_call: TRBV9
j_call: TRBJ2-7
d_call: -
clone_size: few
cdr3_aa: CASSVAYGQHYEQYF
cdr3_nt: TGTGCCAGCAGCGTAGCCTATGGGCAACACTACGAGCAGTACTTC

v_call: TRBV4-1
j_call: TRBJ2-5
d_call: -
clone_size: few
cdr3_aa: CASSPGSRSPWPQYF
cdr3_nt: TGCGCCAGCAGTCCAGGGTCTCGCAGCCCATGGCCCCAGTACTTC

v_call: TRBV4-1
j_call: TRBJ2-7
d_call: TRBD1
clone_size: few
cdr3_aa: CASSTFTGTGTTYEQYF
cdr3_nt: TGCGCCAGCAGCACCTTCACCGGGACAGGAACTACCTACGAGCAGTACTTC

v_call: TRBV28
j_call: TRBJ2-3
d_call: -
clone_size: -
cdr3_aa: CASSLVMDTQYF
cdr3_nt: TGTGCCAGCAGTTTGGTTATGGATACGCAGTATTTT

v_call: TRBV27
j_call: TRBJ2-7
d_call: -
clone_size: -
cdr3_aa: CASSPYAGSSYEQYF
cdr3_nt: TGTGCCAGCAGTCCGTACGCGGGGAGCTCCTACGAGCAGTACTTC

v_call: TRBV15
j_call: TRBJ2-5
d_call: TRBD1
clone_size: -
cdr3_aa: CATSRVGRGRLETQYF
cdr3_nt: TGTGCCACCAGCAGAGTTGGCAGGGGGCGCTTGGAGACCCAGTACTTC

v_call: TRBV4-1
j_call: TRBJ2-5
d_call: TRBD1
clone_size: -
cdr3_aa: CASSQGDSEETQYF
cdr3_nt: TGTGCCAGCAGCCAAGGGGACAGTGAAGAGACCCAGTACTTC

v_call: TRBV4-1
j_call: TRBJ2-7
d_call: -
clone_size: few
cdr3_aa: CASSHRWDSTYEQYF
cdr3_nt: TGCGCCAGCAGCCACCGTTGGGACTCTACCTACGAGCAGTACTTC

v_call: TRBV4-1
j_call: TRBJ2-7
d_call: TRBD1
clone_size: -
cdr3_aa: CASSQVHRGDYEQYF
cdr3_nt: TGCGCCAGCAGCCAAGTCCACAGGGGCGACTACGAGCAGTACTTC

v_call: TRBV19
j_call: TRBJ1-2
d_call: -
clone_size: -
cdr3_aa: CASSFAGPEGIYGYTF
cdr3_nt: TGTGCCAGTTCCTTCGCGGGACCAGAGGGCATCTATGGCTACACCTTC

v_call: TRBV4-1
j_call: TRBJ1-5
d_call: -
clone_size: -
cdr3_aa: CASSQVGDQPQHF
cdr3_nt: TGCGCCAGCAGCCAAGTTGGGGATCAGCCCCAGCATTTT

v_call: TRBV30
j_call: TRBJ1-1
d_call: -
clone_size: -
cdr3_aa: CAWSSGSNTEAFF
cdr3_nt: TGTGCCTGGAGTTCGGGTTCGAACACTGAAGCTTTCTTT

v_call: TRBV7-2
j_call: TRBJ1-2
d_call: TRBD1
clone_size: few
cdr3_aa: CASSHSDQGALDYGYTF
cdr3_nt: TGTGCCAGCAGTCATAGCGACCAGGGGGCGCTTGACTATGGCTACACCTTC

v_call: TRBV2
j_call: TRBJ2-7
d_call: -
clone_size: -
cdr3_aa: CASSDHRGDSYEQYF
cdr3_nt: TGTGCCAGCAGTGATCACAGAGGAGACTCCTACGAGCAGTACTTC

v_call: TRBV15
j_call: TRBJ2-5
d_call: TRBD2
clone_size: few
cdr3_aa: CATSSRLAGLYQETQYF
cdr3_nt: TGTGCCACCAGCAGCCGACTAGCGGGATTGTACCAAGAGACCCAGTACTTC

v_call: TRBV7-9
j_call: TRBJ2-3
d_call: TRBD1
clone_size: few
cdr3_aa: CASSLYRGGTDTQYF
cdr3_nt: TGTGCCAGCAGCTTATACAGGGGCGGCACAGATACGCAGTATTTT

v_call: TRBV28
j_call: TRBJ1-5
d_call: -
clone_size: few
cdr3_aa: CASLRGVNQPQHF
cdr3_nt: TGTGCCAGCCTTCGGGGCGTCAATCAGCCCCAGCATTTT

v_call: TRBV7-2
j_call: TRBJ2-7
d_call: -
clone_size: -
cdr3_aa: CASSLERGSYEQYF
cdr3_nt: TGTGCCAGCAGCTTAGAAAGAGGCTCCTACGAGCAGTACTTC

v_call: TRBV30
j_call: TRBJ1-2
d_call: -
clone_size: -
cdr3_aa: CAWIVGQDYTF
cdr3_nt: TGTGCCTGGATTGTAGGACAAGACTACACCTTC

v_call: TRBV27
j_call: TRBJ2-3
d_call: TRBD1
clone_size: -
cdr3_aa: CASIYRGNTDTQYF
cdr3_nt: TGTGCCAGCATCTACAGGGGAAACACAGATACGCAGTATTTT

v_call: TRBV5-1
j_call: TRBJ2-1
d_call: -
clone_size: few
cdr3_aa: CASSLRPPPYNEQFF
cdr3_nt: TGCGCCAGCAGCTTGCGCCCGCCCCCCTACAATGAGCAGTTCTTC

v_call: TRBV29-1
j_call: TRBJ2-7
d_call: TRBD2
clone_size: few
cdr3_aa: CSVVLADPEQYF
cdr3_nt: TGCAGCGTTGTTCTAGCGGACCCCGAGCAGTACTTC

v_call: TRBV6-5
j_call: TRBJ2-3
d_call: -
clone_size: -
cdr3_aa: CASRTFLGGTDTQYF
cdr3_nt: TGTGCCAGCAGGACCTTCTTGGGGGGCACAGATACGCAGTATTTT

v_call: TRBV29-1
j_call: TRBJ1-2
d_call: TRBD1
clone_size: few
cdr3_aa: CSVITGDYGYTF
cdr3_nt: TGCAGCGTTATTACAGGGGACTATGGCTACACCTTC

v_call: TRBV30
j_call: TRBJ2-7
d_call: TRBD1
clone_size: few
cdr3_aa: CAWTGQGYSSYEQYF
cdr3_nt: TGTGCCTGGACGGGACAGGGATACAGCTCCTACGAGCAGTACTTC

v_call: TRBV27
j_call: TRBJ1-2
d_call: TRBD1
clone_size: -
cdr3_aa: CASSLSGGDGYTF
cdr3_nt: TGTGCCAGCAGTTTATCAGGGGGCGATGGCTACACCTTC

v_call: TRBV19
j_call: TRBJ1-1
d_call: TRBD1
clone_size: -
cdr3_aa: CASSIRTGYEILNTEAFF
cdr3_nt: TGTGCCAGTAGTATAAGGACAGGGTACGAGATACTGAACACTGAAGCTTTCTTT

v_call: TRBV7-8
j_call: TRBJ2-1
d_call: TRBD2
clone_size: -
cdr3_aa: CASSWAGVRNEQFF
cdr3_nt: TGTGCCAGCAGCTGGGCGGGAGTTCGGAATGAGCAGTTCTTC

v_call: TRBV29-1
j_call: TRBJ2-1
d_call: -
clone_size: many
cdr3_aa: CSVVEGPEQFF
cdr3_nt: TGCAGCGTTGTAGAGGGGCCTGAGCAGTTCTTC

v_call: TRBV7-9
j_call: TRBJ1-2
d_call: TRBD1
clone_size: -
cdr3_aa: CASSPGGTGGWLGYTF
cdr3_nt: TGTGCCAGCAGCCCAGGCGGGACAGGGGGCTGGTTGGGCTACACCTTC

v_call: TRBV29-1
j_call: TRBJ2-2
d_call: TRBD2
clone_size: once
cdr3_aa: CSVELLAGAAGELFF
cdr3_nt: TGCAGCGTTGAACTCCTAGCGGGAGCGGCCGGGGAGCTGTTTTTT

v_call: TRBV27
j_call: TRBJ2-7
d_call: -
clone_size: few
cdr3_aa: CASSQTALFYEQYF
cdr3_nt: TGTGCCAGCAGTCAGACAGCCTTATTCTACGAGCAGTACTTC

v_call: TRBV30
j_call: TRBJ1-3
d_call: TRBD1
clone_size: -
cdr3_aa: CAWIDLERGQGNTIYF
cdr3_nt: TGTGCCTGGATTGACCTGGAGAGGGGGCAAGGAAACACCATATATTTT